A single sample is the source of the 19 T cell receptor beta chains below, sequenced in a study of T cells after posttransplantation cyclophosphamide. This table comes from immunoSEQ multiplex PCR, and its TCRdb copy is limited to in-frame clones, with some not included. The sample gives tens of thousands of clones, over 95% of which show up once; around 0.17% is in the top ten. Cells defined as naive were viable CD3+CD4+ or CD3+CD8+ and CCR7+CD45RA+CD45RO-CD95-CD27+CD28+. The specimen sequenced was naive CD4+ T cells sorted from PBMCs. Source of these receptors: a man between 40 and 49 years old in good health, CMV-negative, and a related stem cell transplant donor.

This clone was detected once. CDR3 bases: TGTGCCAGCAGTCCTATCATGCGACTAGCGGGAATACAAGAGACCCAGTACTTC. Residues: CASSPIMRLAGIQETQYF. The chain recombines TRBV2 with TRBJ2-5; 11 bases fit TRBD2. The CDR3 contains 18 residues. Germline V gene sequence: CDR1 SNHLY, CDR2 FYNNEI. The V and J ends lost 5 bases and 2 bases, in that order; junction bases with no gene match: 13. The variable domain in full, with the rest retrieved from reference TRBV2 and TRBJ2-5, is EPEVTQTPSHQVTQMGQEVILRCVPISNHLYFYWYRQILGQKVEFLVSFYNNEISEKSEIFDDQFSVERPDGSNFTLKIRSTKLEDSAMYFCASSPIMRLAGIQETQYFGPGTRLLVL.

The sample holds one count of this clone. This chain uses TRBV2 with TRBJ2-3; no clear D gene. The V end was cut by 7 bases, the J end by 2 bases, with 10 bases between. The CDR3 length is 13 residues. The germline gives CDR1 SNHLY, CDR2 FYNNEI. The CDR3, as DNA: TGTGCCAGCAATGTTAAGCTCACAGATACGCAGTATTTT. Amino acid sequence: CASNVKLTDTQYF. The entire variable domain, with the rest obtained from reference TRBV2 and TRBJ2-3, is as follows: EPEVTQTPSHQVTQMGQEVILRCVPISNHLYFYWYRQILGQKVEFLVSFYNNEISEKSEIFDDQFSVERPDGSNFTLKIRSTKLEDSAMYFCASNVKLTDTQYFGPGTRLTVL.

This rearrangement joins TRBV5-1 to TRBJ1-2; 10 bases are a match to TRBD1. Germline V gene lookup returns CDR1 SGHRS and CDR2 YFSETQ. Losses at the gene ends were 4 bases for V and 3 bases for J; bases not matched to a gene: 6. The CDR3 runs to 15 residues. This chain's CDR3 is CASSAGTGEDYGYTF. The CDR3 DNA reads as TGCGCCAGCAGCGCCGGGACAGGGGAAGACTATGGCTACACCTTC.

The rearrangement joins TRBV6-5 to TRBJ2-5; 7 bases map to TRBD1. The CDR3 is 13 amino acids. The V segment lost 2 bases and the J segment 6 bases; nucleotides outside the gene matches: 3. Germline lookup yields CDR1 MNHEY and CDR2 SVGAGI. The CDR3 sequence: CASSYRTGQTQYF. CDR3 nucleotides: TGTGCCAGCAGTTACCGGACAGGCCAGACCCAGTACTTC.

This rearrangement joins TRBV11-2 to TRBJ2-7; D unresolved. V shed 0 bases and J shed 0 bases, with 9 bases lying between them. There are 15 residues in the CDR3. In germline, CDR1 is SGHAT, CDR2 FQNNGV. CDR3 sequence (DNA): TGTGCCAGCAGCTTAGATCCAACAGTCTCCTACGAGCAGTACTTC. Residues: CASSLDPTVSYEQYF. The whole variable domain, filled in from reference TRBV11-2 and TRBJ2-7, reads EAGVAQSPRYKIIEKRQSVAFWCNPISGHATLYWYQQILGQGPKLLIQFQNNGVVDDSQLPKDRFSAERLKGVDSTLKIQPAKLEDSAVYLCASSLDPTVSYEQYFGPGTRLTVT.

The CDR3 region is CASSLPANYGYTF. The CDR3 coding sequence is TGTGCCAGCAGTTTACCAGCTAACTATGGCTACACCTTC. V is TRBV28 and J is TRBJ1-2, with D hard to call. The CDR3 has 13 residues. Germline CDR1 MDHEN, CDR2 SYDVKM. The ends were cut back, 2 bases at V and 0 bases at J, with 4 bases in the middle.

The chain carries TRBV5-4 and TRBJ1-6; D call uncertain. The ends were cut back, 0 bases at V and 9 bases at J, with 4 bases in the middle. The germline gives CDR1 SGHNT, CDR2 YYREEE (reference sequence). The CDR3 covers 12 residues. DNA for the CDR3: TGTGCCAGCAGCTTGGACGGTTCACCCCTCCACTTT. It is translated as CASSLDGSPLHF.

The chain joins TRBV6-1 to TRBJ1-2; TRBD1 matches at 11 bases. CDR1 and CDR2 (germline): MNHNS, SASEGT. Trimming took 3 bases from V and 8 from J; bases not matched to a gene: 14. The CDR3 has 17 residues. The CDR3 sequence: CASSDLQRGQGVKGYTF. CDR3 bases: TGTGCCAGCAGTGACCTCCAAAGGGGACAGGGGGTAAAAGGCTACACCTTC.

The chain joins TRBV7-3 to TRBJ2-4; TRBD2 matches at 9 bases. Germline-derived CDR1 and CDR2 are SGHTA and FQGTGA. Trimming cost V 5 bases and J 0 bases; bases outside gene matches: 11. This CDR3 has 18 amino acids. In DNA, the CDR3 is TGTGCCAGCAGCCGAGCGGGAGGCCCAGTACTAGCCAAAAACATTCAGTACTTC. Its protein is CASSRAGGPVLAKNIQYF. Full variable domain (remainder filled in from reference TRBV7-3 and TRBJ2-4): GAGVSQTPSNKVTEKGKYVELRCDPISGHTALYWYRQSLGQGPEFLIYFQGTGAADDSGLPNDRFFAVRPEGSVSTLKIQRTERGDSAVYLCASSRAGGPVLAKNIQYFGAGTRLSVL.

V gene TRBV5-4 combines with J gene TRBJ2-6; maybe TRBD1 (6 bases). V was shortened by 2 bases and J by 4 bases, with 13 bases between the two germline ends. Germline CDR1 is SGHNT and CDR2 is YYREEE (reference sequence). This CDR3 comprises 16 residues. The CDR3 sequence is CASSFSPGTGANVLTF. The CDR3, as DNA: TGTGCCAGCAGCTTCTCGCCAGGGACAGGGGCCAACGTCCTGACTTTC.

V and J are TRBV28 and TRBJ2-3; 8 bases agree with TRBD1. Germline CDR1 MDHEN, CDR2 SYDVKM. V lost 5 bases to trimming and J lost 1 base; unmatched junction nucleotides: 5. The CDR3 totals 15 residues. CDR3 residues: CASSTPGQGTDTQYF. CDR3 coding DNA: TGTGCCAGCAGTACCCCGGGACAGGGCACAGATACGCAGTATTTT.

CDR3 nucleotide sequence: TGTGCCAGCAGTTTAAGGGGGCGAGCTTTCTTT. Amino acid sequence: CASSLRGRAFF. The V and J genes are TRBV28 and TRBJ1-1; TRBD1 aligns across 7 bases. Looked up from germline, CDR1 is MDHEN and CDR2 is SYDVKM. The V gene end was trimmed by 2 bases and the J gene end by 10 bases; junction bases not matched to a gene: 1. This CDR3 region has 11 residues. The complete variable domain, with remaining parts taken from reference TRBV28 and TRBJ1-1, reads DVKVTQSSRYLVKRTGEKVFLECVQDMDHENMFWYRQDPGLGLRLIYFSYDVKMKEKGDIPEGYSVSREKKERFSLILESASTNQTSMYLCASSLRGRAFFGQGTRLTVV.

The chain combines TRBV19 with TRBJ1-3, with a tentative D call TRBD1 (6 bases). The ends were cut back, 3 bases at V and 4 bases at J, with 19 bases in the middle. CDR3 length: 17 amino acids. The germline CDR1 and CDR2 sequences are LNHDA and SQIVND (reference sequence). The CDR3, as DNA: TGTGCCAGTAGTATGGGGGGGCCAGTCGCTACAGGAAACACCATATATTTT. It yields the protein CASSMGGPVATGNTIYF.

The chain has TRBV2 and TRBJ1-2; 9 bases line up with TRBD1. Germline V gene lookup returns CDR1 SNHLY and CDR2 FYNNEI. The CDR3 contains 15 residues. Losses at the gene ends were 6 bases for V and 5 bases for J; bases not matched to a gene: 10. The DNA for the CDR3 is TGTGCCAGCAGGGAGGTACAGGGGGCTGCGTATGGCTACACCTTC. It translates to CASREVQGAAYGYTF. The whole variable domain, filled in from reference TRBV2 and TRBJ1-2, reads EPEVTQTPSHQVTQMGQEVILRCVPISNHLYFYWYRQILGQKVEFLVSFYNNEISEKSEIFDDQFSVERPDGSNFTLKIRSTKLEDSAMYFCASREVQGAAYGYTFGSGTRLTVV.

V gene TRBV19 combines with J gene TRBJ2-2; D gene ambiguous. CDR3 length equals 15 residues. Deletions cut 1 base from V and 1 base from J, with 7 bases between. CDR1 and CDR2 from the germline V gene are LNHDA and SQIVND (reference sequence). The CDR3 DNA follows: TGTGCCAGTAGTATAGCACGGAGGAACACCGGGGAGCTGTTTTTT. Its translation: CASSIARRNTGELFF.

The table lists this clone with a count of one. V gene TRBV19 combines with J gene TRBJ1-5; D remains unclear. V was cut by 1 base and J by 6 bases, with 7 bases left in between. The CDR3 has 13 residues. Germline CDR1 reads LNHDA; CDR2 reads SQIVND (reference sequence). CDR3 loop: CASSIVRAQPQHF. The CDR3, as DNA: TGTGCCAGTAGTATAGTTAGAGCTCAGCCCCAGCATTTT.

V gene TRBV6-5 combines with J gene TRBJ2-3, with D hard to call. V was pared by 6 bases and J by 2 bases, with 9 bases between. CDR1 is MNHEY, CDR2 SVGAGI, per germline. This CDR3 spans 13 amino acids. CDR3 coding DNA: TGTGCCAGCAGGCCGGGTTCCACAGATACGCAGTATTTT. Its translation is CASRPGSTDTQYF.

The CDR3 DNA reads TGTGCCAGCAGCACCAGGACAGGGGGGGACTACGAGCAGTACTTC. It specifies CASSTRTGGDYEQYF. This rearrangement joins TRBV5-4 to TRBJ2-5; TRBD1 agrees at 10 bases. The J call is in doubt because the DNA end fits TRBJ2-7 better. The CDR3 is made up of 15 amino acids. Germline V gene data show CDR1 as SGHNT and CDR2 as YYREEE (reference sequence).

The CDR3 here is CASSYSGSGMGYEQYF. The CDR3 DNA follows: TGTGCCAGCAGTTACTCAGGTAGCGGGATGGGCTACGAGCAGTACTTC. The V call is TRBV6-5, the J call TRBJ2-7, with 8 positions matching TRBD2. Germline CDR1 is MNHEY and CDR2 is SVGAGI. CDR3 size: 16 residues. Trimming took 0 bases from V and 3 from J; bases not matched to a gene: 7.